This entry lists 13 T cell receptor beta chains sequenced from one sample in a study of CXCR3-negative and CXCR3-positive naive CD8 T cells. UMI-tagged TRB cDNA libraries were built via 5' RACE. TCRdb reprocessed the 5' RACE reads and stores each CDR3 protein as one record, lacking DNA. The sample has about 40,000 distinct CDR3 sequences. The sequencing input was memory CD8+ T cells from blood. Receptors were obtained from a human donor in good health. Some clones in this sample may be carry-over from other donors' samples.

J is TRBJ2-5 and V is TRBV3-1; TCRdb indicates TRBD2, and absent DNA this call remains unverified. This CDR3 is 19 amino acids long. CDR1 LGHDT and CDR2 YNNKEL come from the germline V gene (reference sequence). This chain's CDR3 is CASSQDMGLAGGSQETQYF.

Its frequency marks this clonotype as medium-sized. This chain links TRBV4-3 with TRBJ1-1; TCRdb calls TRBD1, which cannot be checked without DNA. CDR1 and CDR2 from the germline V gene are LGHNA and YSLEER. The CDR3 is 19 amino acids. This chain's CDR3 is CASSPAGAVTLSTSKSAFF.

The chain couples TRBV20-1 to TRBJ2-5; the TCRdb D gene call, TRBD2, has no DNA to confirm it. The V gene's germline CDR1 is DFQATT and CDR2 SNEGSKA (reference sequence). This CDR3 has 20 amino acids. The CDR3 reads CSARDHPHRVAGGPSETHYF.

The chain couples TRBV7-8 to TRBJ1-1; TCRdb reports TRBD1, a call that lacks DNA to check it against. From germline, CDR1 is SGHVS and CDR2 FQNEAQ. This CDR3 comprises 17 residues. CDR3 loop: CASSYPGQGDMNTEAFF.

The gene calls are TRBV29-1 and TRBJ2-5. Germline-derived CDR1 and CDR2 are SQVTM and ANQGSEA. The CDR3 sequence is 12 residues long. CDR3: CSVEGGQETQYF. Complete variable domain (other parts from reference TRBV29-1 and TRBJ2-5): SAVISQKPSRDICQRGTSLTIQCQVDSQVTMMFWYRQQPGQSLTLIATANQGSEATYESGFVIDKFPISRPNLTFSTLTVSNMSPEDSSIYLCSVEGGQETQYFGPGTRLLVL.

V usage is TRBV14 and J usage is TRBJ1-2; TCRdb designates TRBD1, a call that cannot be tested without DNA. CDR1 SGHDN and CDR2 FVKESK come from the germline V gene. This CDR3 is 15 amino acids long. The CDR3 protein is CASSQDPGHGDGYTF.

This clonotype shows up as medium-sized by frequency. This rearrangement joins TRBV5-1 to TRBJ2-3; TCRdb returns TRBD2, unconfirmable since there is no DNA. Looked up from germline, CDR1 is SGHRS and CDR2 is YFSETQ. This CDR3 has 17 residues. The CDR3 loop reads CASSFYGLAGDTDTQYF.

The chain combines TRBV18 with TRBJ1-1. Germline CDR1 and CDR2: KGHSH and LQKENI. The CDR3 spans 14 residues. The CDR3: CTSSLQGVNTEAFF.

V usage is TRBV14 and J usage is TRBJ2-7; TCRdb selects TRBD2, and the lack of DNA leaves this call unchecked. The CDR3 runs to 14 residues. From germline, CDR1 is SGHDN and CDR2 FVKESK. The CDR3 loop reads CASSPLGGIGEQYF.

The gene calls are TRBV7-2 and TRBJ1-1; TCRdb's D gene call, TRBD1, goes unchecked for lack of DNA. CDR3 length: 17 residues. The germline V gene has CDR1 SGHTA and CDR2 FQGNSA. CDR3 loop: CASSLARGGGLGTEAFF.

The rearrangement links TRBV28 to TRBJ1-4; TCRdb designates TRBD1, a call that cannot be tested without DNA. The germline V gene has CDR1 MDHEN and CDR2 SYDVKM. CDR3 length equals 14 residues. This chain's CDR3 is CASSPRTVGPGTFF.

The genes are TRBV13 and TRBJ2-1; TCRdb reports TRBD2, a call that lacks DNA to check it against. Germline CDR1 and CDR2: PRHDT and FYEKMQ (reference sequence). CDR3 size: 15 residues. The chain's CDR3 is CASSLEGRLYNEQFF.

CDR3 amino acids: CASNRGDTGELFF. V is TRBV6-5 and J is TRBJ2-2; TCRdb picks TRBD1, but there is no DNA to check that call. Germline V lookup: CDR1 MNHEY, CDR2 SVGAGI. The CDR3 consists of 13 residues.